Listed below are T cell receptor beta chains from one sample, sequenced in a study of low-dose radiotherapy and immunotherapy resistance in tumors. TCRdb re-called the reads through MiXCR, storing one row per CDR3 protein. The sample shows approximately 70,000 distinct CDR3 sequences, 30% to 40% of them seen only once. The starting material was PBMCs, obtained before treatment. These receptors were collected from a female donor with ovarian cancer. Both conserved end residues are part of each CDR3. The D gene is left open where the match is weak. Some rows mark clone size as missing; the rest say once, few, many or name a class of expanded clone.

>12|TRBJ1-5|once|TRBV5-4|-
TGTGCCAGCAGCTTAGAAAATCAGCCCCAGCATTTT
CASSLENQPQHF
>17|TRBJ2-7|many|TRBV6-1|TRBD2
TGTGCCAGCAGCTCACTAGCGGGAGGGCCGGAGTCCTACGAGCAGTACTTC
CASSSLAGGPESYEQYF
>20|TRBJ2-6|-|TRBV5-1|-
TGCGCCAGCAGCTTGGTGGTTTTTATAGACCTTTATGCTGGGGCCAACGTCCTGACTTTC
CASSLVVFIDLYAGANVLTF
>14|TRBJ2-7|-|TRBV19|TRBD1
TGTGCCAGTAGCCCGACAGGGCTCTATTACGAGCAGTACTTC
CASSPTGLYYEQYF
>16|TRBJ2-5|many|TRBV10-1|TRBD1
TGCGCCAGCAGCCGCGGACAGGGGCCTAAACAAGAGACCCAGTACTTC
CASSRGQGPKQETQYF
>14|TRBJ1-2|many|TRBV28|-
TGTGCCAGTCAGATGGGAGGGGGAGCTCACGGCTACACCTTC
CASQMGGGAHGYTF
>19|TRBJ2-3|many|TRBV6-2/TRBV6-3|TRBD2
TGTGCCAGCAACACCCGATTGGGGACTAGCGGGCTTAGCACAGATACGCAGTATTTT
CASNTRLGTSGLSTDTQYF
>12|TRBJ1-1|many|TRBV10-3|TRBD1
TGTGCCATCAGTGGGGGACAGGGTTCGGCTTTCTTT
CAISGGQGSAFF
>15|TRBJ1-4|many|TRBV5-4|-
TGTGCCAGCAGCCTCAACAGGGCGGGGAATGAAAAACTGTTTTTT
CASSLNRAGNEKLFF
>16|TRBJ2-7|-|TRBV6-1|-
TGTGCCAGCAGTCCTCCGGTTGGGACACCTTGGAATGAGCAGTACTTC
CASSPPVGTPWNEQYF
>17|TRBJ2-3|few|TRBV6-1|-
TGTGCCAGCAGTAATGCGGTAGGGGGGGCCAGCACAGATACGCAGTATTTT
CASSNAVGGASTDTQYF
>15|TRBJ2-2|-|TRBV19|-
TGTGCCAGTAGTAAACAGGGAACGAACACCGGGGAGCTGTTTTTT
CASSKQGTNTGELFF
>21|TRBJ2-1|many|TRBV5-5|TRBD2
TGTGCCAGCAGCCCCTTAATGACGGTTGTTAGCGGGAGGGCCCTGGGCAATGAGCAGTTCTTC
CASSPLMTVVSGRALGNEQFF
>15|TRBJ1-2|many|TRBV6-6|TRBD1
TGTGCCAGCAGTACCAGGGGACAGGCGAACTATGGCTACACCTTC
CASSTRGQANYGYTF
>13|TRBJ1-2|many|TRBV18|TRBD1
TGTGCCAGCAGCCCCACAGGGGATTATGGCTACACCTTC
CASSPTGDYGYTF
>12|TRBJ2-2|many|TRBV2|-
TGTGCCAGCAGTACGGGATTTCCGGAGCTGTTTTTT
CASSTGFPELFF
>15|TRBJ2-7|many|TRBV5-1|-
TGCGCCAGCAGCCCCGGGACTCACAGCTCCTACGAGCAGTACTTC
CASSPGTHSSYEQYF
>14|TRBJ1-2|many|TRBV5-4|-
TGTGCCAGCAGCTTGGGGCAGGGTTCCTTTGGCTACACCTTC
CASSLGQGSFGYTF
>12|TRBJ2-1|few|TRBV20-1|-
TGCAGTGTTCGTCAGGGCCGAAATGAGCAGTTCTTC
CSVRQGRNEQFF
>13|TRBJ2-2|few|TRBV7-3|-
TGTGCCAGCAGCTCAAAGGGCGGCGGGGAGCTGTTTTTT
CASSSKGGGELFF
>12|TRBJ2-7|-|TRBV11-2|-
TGTGCCAGCAGCTTAGACTCCACCGAGCAGTACTTC
CASSLDSTEQYF
>11|TRBJ2-5|many|TRBV20-1|-
TGCAGTGCTAGGCTAGGGGAGACCCAGTACTTC
CSARLGETQYF